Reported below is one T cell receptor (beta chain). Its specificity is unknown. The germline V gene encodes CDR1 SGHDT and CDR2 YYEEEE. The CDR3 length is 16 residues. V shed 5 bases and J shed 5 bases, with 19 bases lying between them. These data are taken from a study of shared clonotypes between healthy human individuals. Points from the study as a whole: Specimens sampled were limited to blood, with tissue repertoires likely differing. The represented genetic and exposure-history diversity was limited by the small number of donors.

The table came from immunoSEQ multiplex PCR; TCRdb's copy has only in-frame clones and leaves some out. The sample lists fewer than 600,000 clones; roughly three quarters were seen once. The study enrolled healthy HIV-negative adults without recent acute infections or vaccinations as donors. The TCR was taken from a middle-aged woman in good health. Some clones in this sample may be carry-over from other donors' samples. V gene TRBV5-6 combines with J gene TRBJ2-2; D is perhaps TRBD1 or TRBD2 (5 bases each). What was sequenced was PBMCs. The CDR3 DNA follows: TGTGCCAGCAGTATCAGCCCGAGGGGATTTACCGGGGAGCTGTTTTTT. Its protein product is CASSISPRGFTGELFF.